This record concerns one T cell receptor (beta chain) sequence. This CDR3 spans 12 amino acids. Trimming shortened V by 3 bases and J by 5 bases, and 7 bases separated the two germline ends. Germline-derived CDR1 and CDR2 are LGHDT and YNNKEL (reference sequence). This sample stems from a study of blood T cell repertoires in COVID-19. Measured with immunoSEQ multiplex PCR; TCRdb has only the in-frame clones, and not every one. The repertoire consists of 250,000 or so clones, with about 68% occurring once and the leading ten covering 3% to 3.5%. This TCR was recovered from a woman of 80 years or more with acute or convalescent COVID-19. Sequencing used peripheral blood. This chain connects TRBV3-1 (or the pseudogene TRBV3-2) to TRBJ2-5; no reliable D call. The CDR3 protein is CASSHTQETQYF. CDR3 coding DNA: TGTGCCAGCAGCCATACCCAGGAGACCCAGTACTTC.